These 21 T cell receptor beta chains came from one sample sequenced in a study of T cells after yellow fever vaccination. TCRdb re-called the 5' RACE reads with MiXCR, one entry per CDR3 protein. The sample carries hundreds of thousands of distinct CDR3 sequences, approximately 13% recorded once. The starting material was PBMCs, obtained on the day of the yellow fever booster vaccination. Receptor source: a man aged 30-40 years who received the YFV17D yellow fever vaccine.

A few counts support this clonotype. The rearrangement links TRBV4-2 to TRBJ2-5; D is ambiguous. The ends were cut back, 0 bases at V and 1 base at J, with 6 bases in the middle. The germline V gene encodes CDR1 LGHNA and CDR2 YNFKEQ. The CDR3 is 14 amino acids. The CDR3 loop reads CASSQDVTQETQYF. CDR3 DNA: TGTGCCAGCAGCCAAGATGTTACCCAAGAGACCCAGTACTTC.

The chain carries TRBV9 and TRBJ2-2; 9 bases fit TRBD2. J lost 6 bases, V lost 0 bases, and 9 bases had no gene match. The CDR3 has 17 amino acids. Per germline, CDR1 SGDLS and CDR2 YYNGEE. CDR3 sequence reads: CASSVASRLAGAGELFF. CDR3 bases: TGTGCCAGCAGCGTAGCTTCTCGGTTAGCGGGAGCCGGGGAGCTGTTTTTT.

This clonotype was counted ten times or more. The CDR3 sequence: CASSLTSLISGRAETQYF. The CDR3 nucleotides are TGTGCCAGCAGCTTAACTAGCCTAATTAGCGGACGCGCAGAGACCCAGTACTTC. The V call is TRBV11-2, the J call TRBJ2-5; tentatively, D is TRBD2 (6 bases). The V gene lost 2 bases and the J gene lost 4 bases, with 23 bases spanning the gap. CDR3 size: 18 residues. The germline gives CDR1 SGHAT, CDR2 FQNNGV.

This chain connects TRBV5-1 to TRBJ2-1; TRBD1 aligns across 8 bases. V lost 3 bases, J lost 4 bases, and 6 bases stayed unmatched. The germline CDR1 and CDR2 sequences are SGHRS and YFSETQ. The CDR3 extends over 15 amino acids. The CDR3, as DNA: TGCGCCAGCAGCTCGGACAGGGCGAGATACAATGAGCAGTTCTTC. Residues: CASSSDRARYNEQFF.

The chain has TRBV5-1 and TRBJ2-3; D is unresolved. V gave up 0 bases and J gave up 2 bases, with 10 bases separating them. This CDR3 comprises 15 residues. Germline CDR1 is SGHRS and CDR2 is YFSETQ. The CDR3 is CASSLGRETTDTQYF. Written as DNA, the CDR3 is TGCGCCAGCAGCTTGGGGCGTGAGACCACAGATACGCAGTATTTT.

This clonotype was counted only a few times. The rearrangement uses TRBV12-3 or TRBV12-4 and TRBJ2-2; the match to TRBD2 covers 8 bases. There are 14 residues in the CDR3. Trimming cost V 4 bases and J 4 bases; bases outside gene matches: 2. This CDR3 is CASSSGGRTGELFF. CDR3 in DNA: TGTGCCAGCAGTTCGGGGGGGCGCACCGGGGAGCTGTTTTTT.

The table lists this clonotype with a few counts. The chain uses TRBV20-1 and TRBJ2-1; perhaps TRBD2 as D (6 bases). The CDR3 extends over 17 amino acids. V was pared by 3 bases and J by 8 bases, with 26 bases between. The germline V gene encodes CDR1 DFQATT and CDR2 SNEGSKA (reference sequence). The CDR3 bases are TGCAGTGCTAGTTACCCACACCGGGACTCCCTGGTGGATGAGCAGTTCTTC. Translation: CSASYPHRDSLVDEQFF.

The CDR3 DNA sequence: TGTGCCAGCAGCGTAGCGGCGGGGACCGGGGTCTACGAGCAGTACTTC. This encodes CASSVAAGTGVYEQYF. The J gene is TRBJ2-7, the V gene TRBV9; D possibly corresponds to TRBD2 (6 bases). V gave up 0 bases and J gave up 3 bases, with 16 bases separating them. The CDR3 sequence is 16 residues long. Germline loops: CDR1 SGDLS, CDR2 YYNGEE.

This clonotype has just a few counts. This chain uses TRBV12-3 or TRBV12-4 with TRBJ1-5; no reliable D call. The CDR3 consists of 15 residues. The V and J ends lost 3 bases and 0 bases respectively, with 9 bases between them. The CDR3 sequence is CASSFRRVSNQPQHF. In nucleotides, the CDR3 is TGTGCCAGCAGTTTCCGACGGGTTAGCAATCAGCCCCAGCATTTT.

V and J are TRBV14 and TRBJ2-3; TRBD2 agrees at 7 bases. J lost 6 bases, V lost 0 bases, and 12 bases had no gene match. The CDR3 length is 17 residues. Germline V gene lookup returns CDR1 SGHDN and CDR2 FVKESK. The CDR3 region has the DNA TGTGCCAGCAGCCAAGATCGGCTAGCGGCCTTCGGGGATACGCAGTATTTT. Its protein is CASSQDRLAAFGDTQYF.

The V call is TRBV27, the J call TRBJ2-1; D remains ambiguous. V was clipped by 6 bases and J by 8 bases, with 14 bases between them. CDR1 is MNHEY, CDR2 SMNVEV, per germline (reference sequence). The CDR3 consists of 13 residues. CDR3 DNA sequence: TGTGCCAGCAGAGGTCTCAACTTCGATGAGCAGTTCTTC. Residues: CASRGLNFDEQFF.

This clonotype was detected ten times or more. This chain uses TRBV29-1 with TRBJ1-5; possibly TRBD1 for D (5 bases). V lost 7 bases and J 5 bases, leaving 15 bases between the germline ends. The length of the CDR3 is 13 residues. Germline V gene lookup returns CDR1 SQVTM and CDR2 ANQGSEA. The CDR3 reads CSAKNRGDQPQHF. The CDR3 region has the DNA TGCAGCGCCAAAAATCGGGGGGATCAGCCCCAGCATTTT. Supplemented by reference TRBV29-1 and TRBJ1-5, the full variable domain reads SAVISQKPSRDICQRGTSLTIQCQVDSQVTMMFWYRQQPGQSLTLIATANQGSEATYESGFVIDKFPISRPNLTFSTLTVSNMSPEDSSIYLCSAKNRGDQPQHFGDGTRLSIL.

The table lists this clonotype with a few counts. V usage is TRBV7-9 and J usage is TRBJ2-7; D is perhaps TRBD1 or TRBD2 (6 bases each). The ends were cut back, 6 bases at V and 7 bases at J, with 16 bases in the middle. Germline V lookup: CDR1 SEHNR, CDR2 FQNEAQ (reference sequence). This CDR3 contains 13 residues. The chain's CDR3 is CASRSGGQEEQYF. The CDR3 bases are TGTGCCAGCAGATCCGGGGGCCAGGAAGAGCAGTACTTC.

This clonotype was seen at least ten times. The chain links TRBV7-3 to TRBJ2-1; TRBD2 matches 7 bases. V lost 1 base and J lost 9; bases outside the gene matches: 18. The CDR3 is 18 residues long. The germline V gene encodes CDR1 SGHTA and CDR2 FQGTGA. As DNA, the CDR3 is TGTGCCAGCAGCTTAATCCCCCTTGCGGGAGCTATGGCCCCTGAGCAGTTCTTC. Translating it yields CASSLIPLAGAMAPEQFF. Full variable domain (outside the CDR3, taken from reference TRBV7-3 and TRBJ2-1): GAGVSQTPSNKVTEKGKYVELRCDPISGHTALYWYRQSLGQGPEFLIYFQGTGAADDSGLPNDRFFAVRPEGSVSTLKIQRTERGDSAVYLCASSLIPLAGAMAPEQFFGPGTRLTVL.

Only a few counts were recorded for this clonotype. The chain is built from TRBV7-9 and TRBJ2-5; 11 bases match TRBD2. Germline lookup yields CDR1 SEHNR and CDR2 FQNEAQ (reference sequence). This CDR3 is 13 amino acids long. V lost 7 bases to trimming and J lost 4 bases; unmatched junction nucleotides: 2. For the CDR3, the DNA is TGTGCCAGCAAACTAGCGGGAGTAGAGACCCAGTACTTC. Protein sequence: CASKLAGVETQYF.

Comments on this clonotype: This may stem from a read error, because a much larger clone lies one nucleotide away. The final CDR3 position lacks the conserved phenylalanine or tryptophan, pointing to a likely read error. The gene calls are TRBV5-4 and TRBJ2-1; D gene ambiguous. In germline, CDR1 is SGHNT, CDR2 YYREEE (reference sequence). The CDR3 spans 12 residues. Trimming cost V 0 bases and J 6 bases, with 4 bases left between them. CDR3 bases: TGTGCCAGCAGCTTGGCCGCCAATGAGCAGTTCTCC. Its protein product is CASSLAANEQFS.

The chain uses TRBV6-2 or TRBV6-3 and TRBJ2-7; D is unclear. With 0 bases removed from V and 3 bases from J, the gap between germline ends came to 9 bases. The CDR3 runs to 14 residues. Germline values: CDR1 MNHEY, CDR2 SVGEGT. The DNA for the CDR3 is TGTGCCAGCAGTTACTCGGGCGCCCACTACGAGCAGTACTTC. This gives the protein CASSYSGAHYEQYF.

The chain is built from TRBV6-4 and TRBJ2-7; TRBD1 aligns across 12 bases. CDR1 is MRHNA, CDR2 SNTAGT, per germline. The length of the CDR3 is 18 residues. With V trimmed by 6 bases and J by 8 bases, 20 bases remained unmatched. DNA of the CDR3: TGTGCCAGCAGCTTGGGACAGGGGGCCCCCCTTGAGTATATAAAGCAGTACTTC. Amino acid sequence: CASSLGQGAPLEYIKQYF.

The genes are TRBV27 and TRBJ1-3; no reliable D call. Trimming shortened V by 0 bases and J by 4 bases, and 10 bases separated the two germline ends. Germline V CDR1 and CDR2: MNHEY, SMNVEV (reference sequence). The CDR3 runs to 15 residues. The chain's CDR3 is CASSLSRMSGNTIYF. CDR3 in DNA: TGTGCCAGCAGTTTATCGCGGATGTCCGGAAACACCATATATTTT.

This chain connects TRBV3-1 to TRBJ2-1, with TRBD1 identical over 9 bases. The CDR3 extends over 14 amino acids. Looked up from germline, CDR1 is LGHDT and CDR2 is YNNKEL (reference sequence). Unmatched junction bases numbered 6, after V lost 7 bases and J lost 5 bases. The CDR3 is CASTAGTGHNEQFF. CDR3 nucleotides: TGTGCCAGCACTGCCGGGACAGGGCACAATGAGCAGTTCTTC.

This clonotype was picked up a small number of times. V gene TRBV10-3 combines with J gene TRBJ2-2; D might be TRBD2 (5 bases). CDR1 and CDR2 (germline): ENHRY, SYGVKD. Trimming pared 5 bases from V and 3 bases from J, leaving 19 bases between. CDR3 size: 17 residues. In nucleotides, the CDR3 is TGTGCCATCAGTCCAAATACGGAGGCCGCGGACACCGGGGAGCTGTTTTTT. Its protein product is CAISPNTEAADTGELFF.